Below, 17 T cell receptor beta chains from the same sample are listed, as sequenced in a study of T cell clonality in common variable immunodeficiency. The method was immunoSEQ multiplex PCR; TCRdb's version includes in-frame clones alone and lacks a portion of them. This sample has tens of thousands of clones, each found more than once. Material: peripheral blood mononuclear cells. These TCRs come from a person aged 18 to 70 in good health.

This clone was picked up many times. The read ends 3 residues early relative to the CDR3; the germline J gene fills the gap. This chain uses TRBV7-6 with TRBJ2-1; 7 bases are a match to TRBD1. With V trimmed by 6 bases and J by 8 bases, 4 bases remained unmatched. Germline V gives CDR1 SGHVS, CDR2 FNYEAQ. The CDR3 covers 12 residues. CDR3 region: CASSVQGYEQFF. CDR3 bases read: TGTGCCAGCAGTGTACAGGGGTATGAG.

This clone has a count of ten or more. The read finishes 3 residues shy of the CDR3 end, and the germline J gene is used to complete it. The gene calls are TRBV20-1 and TRBJ2-7, with a possible D match to TRBD2 (5 bases). CDR1 is DFQATT and CDR2 is SNEGSKA in the germline V gene (reference sequence). Trimming removed 6 bases at V and 0 bases at J, with 12 bases between. This CDR3 spans 13 amino acids. The DNA read from the CDR3 is TGCAGTGCCCCGGCGGGTGGCTCCTACGAG. Translated, it gives CSAPAGGSYE. The full CDR3 protein is CSAPAGGSYEQYF.

This clone occurred many times. The sequenced fragment ends 3 residues before the CDR3 boundary, so the rest is inferred from the germline J gene. The J gene is TRBJ1-1, the V gene TRBV7-8; the match to TRBD1 covers 7 bases. CDR1 is SGHVS, CDR2 FQNEAQ, per germline. The length of the CDR3 is 14 residues. J gave up 5 bases and V 3 bases, and 6 bases lay outside the gene matches. CDR3 bases read: TGTGCCAGCAGCTTCGAGGGGGCGCGGACTGAA. This gives the protein CASSFEGARTE. The entire CDR3 reads CASSFEGARTEAFF.

This clone appeared many times. The read is 3 residues too short to cover the CDR3 end, so that end is filled in from the germline J gene. The V and J genes are TRBV18 and TRBJ2-3; TRBD2 might be the D (6 bases). The germline V gene has CDR1 KGHSH and CDR2 LQKENI. Trimming removed 3 bases at V and 1 base at J, with 8 bases between. This CDR3 contains 14 residues. CDR3 bases read: TGTGCCAGCTCACCCCCGGGGGGCACAGATACG. Amino acids: CASSPPGGTDT. The whole CDR3 is CASSPPGGTDTQYF.

This clone was counted many times. Read coverage stops 3 residues before the CDR3 terminus; the germline J gene supplies the remainder. This sequence joins TRBV13 and TRBJ2-1, with 7 bases matching TRBD2. This CDR3 contains 15 residues. CDR1 PRHDT and CDR2 FYEKMQ come from the germline V gene (reference sequence). V shed 5 bases and J 3 bases; nucleotides not matched to a gene: 7. Here the CDR3 reads CASSQGLLNYNEQFF. The sequenced CDR3 bases are TGTGCCAGCAGCCAGGGACTACTAAACTACAATGAG.

Ten or more counts support this clone. The CDR3 is cut off 3 residues early in the read; its end comes from the germline J gene. The V and J genes are TRBV10-3 and TRBJ2-7; D is unclear. In germline, CDR1 is ENHRY, CDR2 SYGVKD. Trimming removed 5 bases at V and 2 bases at J, with 13 bases between. The CDR3 has 14 residues. CDR3 sequence reads: CAISPLGGPYEQYF. The DNA read from the CDR3 is TGTGCCATCAGTCCGCTCGGCGGCCCCTACGAG.

There are many counts of this clone. Read sequence stops 3 residues before the CDR3 end, and the germline J gene provides the missing end. The V and J genes are TRBV2 and TRBJ1-4; 9 bases map to TRBD1. The V and J ends lost 8 bases and 9 bases, in that order; junction bases with no gene match: 10. The CDR3 is 14 amino acids. Germline loops: CDR1 SNHLY, CDR2 FYNNEI. The CDR3 spells CASGDRTGGQKLFF. The DNA read from the CDR3 is TGTGCCAGCGGAGACCGAACAGGGGGCCAAAAA. Full variable domain (rest looked up from reference TRBV2 and TRBJ1-4): EPEVTQTPSHQVTQMGQEVILRCVPISNHLYFYWYRQILGQKVEFLVSFYNNEISEKSEIFDDQFSVERPDGSNFTLKIRSTKLEDSAMYFCASGDRTGGQKLFFGSGTQLSVL.

This clone turned up a few times. The read terminates 3 residues ahead of where the CDR3 ends, so the germline J gene completes it. V usage is TRBV10-1 and J usage is TRBJ1-6; TRBD1 matches 10 bases. The CDR3 is made up of 13 amino acids. CDR1 is WNHNN, CDR2 SYGVQD, per germline (reference sequence). Trimming removed 9 bases from V and 8 bases from J; junction bases left unmatched: 4. The CDR3 bases that were read are TGCGCCAGTCGGGGGACAGGGGATTCACCC. It encodes CASRGTGDSP. The full CDR3 is CASRGTGDSPLHF.

This clone was picked up many times. The read ends 3 residues early relative to the CDR3; the germline J gene fills the gap. The rearrangement links TRBV5-1 to TRBJ1-1; 8 bases are a match to TRBD1. The CDR3 consists of 12 residues. Germline CDR1 SGHRS, CDR2 YFSETQ. The CDR3 reads CASSRDRLKAFF. The DNA read from the CDR3 is TGCGCCAGCAGCCGGGACAGGCTTAAA.

Many counts were recorded for this clone. The CDR3 is cut off 3 residues early in the read; its end comes from the germline J gene. This chain links TRBV18 with TRBJ1-1, with D unresolved. Germline V lookup: CDR1 KGHSH, CDR2 LQKENI. The CDR3 covers 13 residues. Trimming took off 1 base at V and 7 bases at J, with 10 bases between the two ends. The CDR3: CASSPLERVEAFF. Partial CDR3 DNA: TGTGCCAGCTCACCACTTGAGAGGGTTGAA.

This clone occurred many times. The sequence runs out 3 residues before the end of the CDR3; the remainder is reconstructed from the germline J gene. The chain combines TRBV11-2 with TRBJ2-5; possibly TRBD2 for D (5 bases). V dropped 5 bases and J dropped 1 base, with 14 bases sitting between them. Looked up from germline, CDR1 is SGHAT and CDR2 is FQNNGV. The CDR3 sequence is 15 residues long. The part of the CDR3 DNA that was read is TGTGCCAGCAGCCCTTTTGCGGGTTCCCAAGAGACC. Protein product: CASSPFAGSQET. The CDR3 as a whole reads CASSPFAGSQETQYF.

This clone came up many times. The read comes to an end 3 residues before the CDR3 does, leaving the germline J gene to fill in the end. The chain carries TRBV4-2 and TRBJ2-3; possible D gene TRBD2, 6 bases. Germline CDR1 reads LGHNA; CDR2 reads YNFKEQ. V lost 3 bases and J lost 1, with 17 bases in between. The CDR3 consists of 17 residues. CDR3 residues: CASSHPGGIFGTDTQYF. The DNA read from the CDR3 is TGTGCCAGCAGCCACCCCGGGGGAATCTTCGGCACAGATACG.

This clone came up many times. Read sequence stops 3 residues before the CDR3 end, and the germline J gene provides the missing end. This chain joins TRBV18 and TRBJ2-1, with 7 bases matching TRBD1. The V segment lost 2 bases and the J segment 6 bases; nucleotides outside the gene matches: 7. The germline CDR1 and CDR2 sequences are KGHSH and LQKENI. The CDR3 sequence is 15 residues long. The sequenced CDR3 bases are TGTGCCAGCTCACCAAGTAGGGACAGATCCAATGAG. Amino acids: CASSPSRDRSNE. From start to end, the CDR3 is CASSPSRDRSNEQFF.

This clone was picked up many times. The read comes to an end 3 residues before the CDR3 does, leaving the germline J gene to fill in the end. The rearrangement links TRBV20-1 to TRBJ1-5; D may be TRBD1 (5 bases). The CDR3 length is 15 residues. Germline CDR1 DFQATT, CDR2 SNEGSKA (reference sequence). Trimming cost V 1 base and J 4 bases, with 14 bases left between them. The CDR3 loop is CSARVGQGNNQPQHF. Incomplete CDR3 DNA: TGCAGTGCTAGAGTTGGGCAGGGCAATAATCAGCCC.

This clone has a count of ten or more. The CDR3 goes on 3 residues after the read ends, and that part is filled in from the germline J gene. The V gene is TRBV20-1, the J gene TRBJ1-2, with a tentative D call TRBD1 (6 bases). The CDR3 spans 18 residues. CDR1 and CDR2 from the germline V gene are DFQATT and SNEGSKA (reference sequence). The CDR3 DNA, read in part, is TGCAGTGCTAGAGATCGGTGGGGGGCGGGGGGACTCACAGATACC. Its protein product is CSARDRWGAGGLTDT. The CDR3 in its entirety is CSARDRWGAGGLTDTYTF.

This clone was found many times. CDR3 loop: CASSSREGHNEKLFF. Partial CDR3 DNA: TGTGCCAGCAGCAGCCGAGAGGGGCATAATGAAAAA. The gene calls are TRBV7-2 and TRBJ1-4; TRBD1 might be the D (5 bases). Read data end 3 residues before the CDR3 end; the end is taken from the germline J gene. The V end was cut by 5 bases, the J end by 4 bases, with 14 bases between. Germline V gene sequence: CDR1 SGHTA, CDR2 FQGNSA. The CDR3 loop spans 15 amino acids.

This clone has ten or more counts. The observed sequence ends 3 residues before the CDR3 terminus, with the missing tail filled in from the germline J gene. This chain links TRBV7-9 with TRBJ2-6; the D is unclear. From germline, CDR1 is SEHNR and CDR2 FQNEAQ (reference sequence). The CDR3 extends over 13 amino acids. V was pared by 5 bases and J by 2 bases, with 4 bases between. The CDR3 bases that were read are TGTGCCAGCAGCATCACTGGGGCCAACGTC. This codes for CASSITGANV. The entire CDR3 is CASSITGANVLTF.